This T cell receptor (beta chain) was observed in a study of blood T cell repertoires in COVID-19. Libraries were prepared by immunoSEQ multiplex PCR; TCRdb keeps only in-frame clonotypes and omits some of them. Among roughly 290,000 clones listed, under 85% were seen once. The germline V gene encodes CDR1 SSHAT and CDR2 FNYEAQ (reference sequence). CDR3 length equals 12 residues. Notes on this clone: Mismatch with germline at one junction end may stem from a read error.

Material: peripheral blood. The V call is TRBV7-7, the J call TRBJ2-3, with D uncertain. This receptor was obtained from a human donor with COVID-19, enrolled during active disease. The donor label of this sample is uncertain. The DNA of the CDR3 is TGTGCTAGCAGCCCGCTAGGAGATACGCAGTATTTT. Its protein product is CASSPLGDTQYF.